This T cell receptor beta chain is from a study of shared clonotypes between healthy human individuals. Study results and limitations: Only blood underwent sampling, and tissue repertoires likely differ. Owing to a small donor count, the genetic and exposure-history diversity represented was limited.

Germline V gene lookup returns CDR1 SGHNT and CDR2 YYREEE (reference sequence). The CDR3 loop spans 13 amino acids. The V and J ends lost 0 bases and 7 bases, in that order; junction bases with no gene match: 1. Concerning this clone itself: Antigen unknown.

Each replicate PCR on the sorted subsets used 200 to 250 ng DNA (around 30,000 T cell genomes). Some clones are missing from TCRdb's copy, which holds only in-frame ones; the method was immunoSEQ multiplex PCR. This sample has roughly 2 million clones; roughly 94% occur once, and the top ten carry roughly 0.13%. This clonotype was obtained from a man between 18 and 35 years old in good health. Sequencing used naive CD4+ T cells sorted from blood. Subset defined: CD45RA+ positively selected. This sequence joins TRBV5-4 and TRBJ2-1; 7 nucleotides match TRBD1. The CDR3 region is CASSLAQGNEQFF. CDR3 sequence (DNA): TGTGCCAGCAGCTTGGCACAGGGGAATGAGCAGTTCTTC.